This T cell receptor beta chain was identified during a study of cytomegalovirus exposure and HLA in healthy donors. Germline CDR1 and CDR2: LNHNV and YYDKDF (reference sequence). The CDR3 covers 15 residues. The V and J ends lost 1 base and 6 bases, in that order; junction bases with no gene match: 4. This PCR relied on a set of 60 Vbeta primers and 13 Jbeta primers. Profiling relied on immunoSEQ multiplex PCR, and the TCRdb table lists in-frame clones only, not all of them. The sample records around 230,000 clones, 60% to 80% being singletons. The TCR comes from a male donor in good health and CMV-seronegative. Sequencing was performed on PBMCs. V and J are TRBV15 and TRBJ2-4; 9 nucleotides match TRBD2. The CDR3 nucleotides read TGTGCCACCAGCAGAGCTGGCGGGGGGGGAAACATTCAGTACTTC. Protein: CATSRAGGGGNIQYF.